This T cell receptor beta chain was sequenced in a study of T cells in Graves' hyperthyroidism and ophthalmopathy. Amplification of TCR beta CDR3 regions used RNA as the template. The TCR CDR3 first-round RT-PCR relied on the HTBI primer set. MiXCR, run by TCRdb on the multiplex PCR reads, gives a single entry per CDR3 protein. The data show 400,000 to 450,000 distinct CDR3 sequences, about 14% seen once. Germline V lookup: CDR1 LGHNA, CDR2 YNFKEQ. V gave up 1 base and J gave up 3 bases; unmatched junction bases: 5. CDR3 length: 15 amino acids. Study outcomes and limitations: Blood samples included most of the expanded thyroid clonotypes exceeding 0.001.

There are a few counts of this clonotype. Its antigen is still unknown. The PBMCs were sourced from fresh peripheral blood (approximately 9 ml). The sample consisted of blood. V and J are TRBV4-2 and TRBJ2-5, with 7 bases fitting TRBD2. The sequence came from a man aged 18 to 29 with Graves' ophthalmopathy. The CDR3 loop reads CASSQGVLAEETQYF. CDR3 sequence (DNA): TGTGCCAGCAGCCAAGGGGTTCTAGCGGAAGAGACCCAGTACTTC.